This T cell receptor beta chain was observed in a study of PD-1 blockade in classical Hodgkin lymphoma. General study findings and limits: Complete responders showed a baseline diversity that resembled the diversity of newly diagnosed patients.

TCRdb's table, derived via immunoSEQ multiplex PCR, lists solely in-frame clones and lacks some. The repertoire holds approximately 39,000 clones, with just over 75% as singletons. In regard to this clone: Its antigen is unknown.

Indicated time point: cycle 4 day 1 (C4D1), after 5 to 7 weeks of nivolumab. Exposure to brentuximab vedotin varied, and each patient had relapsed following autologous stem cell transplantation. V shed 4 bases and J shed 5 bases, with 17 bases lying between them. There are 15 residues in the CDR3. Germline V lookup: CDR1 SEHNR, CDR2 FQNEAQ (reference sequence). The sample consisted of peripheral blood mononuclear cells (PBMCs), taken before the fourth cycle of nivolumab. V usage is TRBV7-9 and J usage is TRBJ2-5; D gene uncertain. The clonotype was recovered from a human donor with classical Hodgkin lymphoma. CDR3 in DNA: TGTGCCAGCAGCTCCGATTTCGGCACCCTTGAGACCCAGTACTTC. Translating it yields CASSSDFGTLETQYF.